The 9 T cell receptor beta chains below were found in one sample sequenced in a study of T cell responses to AZD1222 COVID-19 vaccine. Sequencing was performed with immunoSEQ multiplex PCR; in TCRdb, only in-frame clones are kept and a portion is missing. The data contain some 120,000 clones, about 86% of them singletons. Sequenced here: peripheral blood, sampled on day 0 of AZD1222 vaccination. The receptors were sampled from an adult in good health.

The chain is built from TRBV4-3 and TRBJ1-6; unclear D gene. Per the germline V gene, CDR1 is LGHNA and CDR2 is YSLEER. This CDR3 is built from 14 residues. Trimming took 4 bases from V and 9 from J, leaving 13 bases between them. The CDR3 protein is CASSLRSGSSPLHF. The CDR3 bases are TGCGCCAGCAGCCTACGGTCCGGGAGTTCACCCCTCCACTTT.

This clone is a singleton in its sample. This chain uses TRBV28 with TRBJ1-4; D call uncertain. This CDR3 has 17 amino acids. Trimming cost V 4 bases and J 5 bases, with 20 bases left between them. Germline loops: CDR1 MDHEN, CDR2 SYDVKM. CDR3 in DNA: TGTGCCAGCAGTTGGGCAGCGAACTGGGGAAGAAATGAAAAACTGTTTTTT. It is translated as CASSWAANWGRNEKLFF.

The rearrangement links TRBV11-2 to TRBJ2-4; tentatively, D is TRBD1 (6 bases). V was trimmed by 5 bases and J by 9 bases, leaving 14 bases between them. The CDR3 loop spans 13 amino acids. Germline V gene data show CDR1 as SGHAT and CDR2 as FQNNGV. CDR3 residues: CASSLRTESIQYF. The CDR3 nucleotides read TGTGCCAGCAGCCTTCGGACAGAGAGCATTCAGTACTTC. The full variable domain, in which reference TRBV11-2 and TRBJ2-4 provide the parts outside the CDR3, is EAGVAQSPRYKIIEKRQSVAFWCNPISGHATLYWYQQILGQGPKLLIQFQNNGVVDDSQLPKDRFSAERLKGVDSTLKIQPAKLEDSAVYLCASSLRTESIQYFGAGTRLSVL.

This chain joins TRBV7-2 and TRBJ2-5; D possibly corresponds to TRBD2 (5 bases). CDR3 length equals 16 residues. The V and J ends lost 5 bases and 7 bases respectively, with 23 bases between them. The germline V gene has CDR1 SGHTA and CDR2 FQGNSA. The chain's CDR3 is CASSPPGRGSSGTQYF. The CDR3 nucleotides are TGTGCCAGCAGCCCCCCCGGACGCGGGTCATCGGGGACCCAGTACTTC.

The chain carries TRBV6-5 and TRBJ1-2; D unresolved. V gave up 4 bases and J gave up 3 bases, with 18 bases separating them. The CDR3 runs to 16 residues. Germline loops: CDR1 MNHEY, CDR2 SVGAGI. The CDR3 protein is CASSSTPGRYDYGYTF. CDR3 coding DNA: TGTGCCAGCAGTTCTACCCCCGGGCGTTATGACTATGGCTACACCTTC.

This chain links TRBV2 with TRBJ1-5; D perhaps matches TRBD1 (5 bases). V lost 8 bases to trimming and J lost 0 bases, with 14 bases between them. Germline assignment: CDR1 SNHLY and CDR2 FYNNEI. The CDR3 has 15 residues. The CDR3 DNA follows: TGTGCCAGCTCCAGGGAGCGGGATAGCAATCAGCCCCAGCATTTT. This translates into CASSRERDSNQPQHF. Together with reference TRBV2 and TRBJ1-5, the CDR3 gives the full variable domain: EPEVTQTPSHQVTQMGQEVILRCVPISNHLYFYWYRQILGQKVEFLVSFYNNEISEKSEIFDDQFSVERPDGSNFTLKIRSTKLEDSAMYFCASSRERDSNQPQHFGDGTRLSIL.

This clone was detected only once. V is TRBV7-9 and J is TRBJ2-7; D might be TRBD1 (5 bases). The germline V and J ends were trimmed by 1 base and 2 bases, with 9 bases remaining between them. The CDR3 covers 14 residues. The V gene's germline CDR1 is SEHNR and CDR2 FQNEAQ (reference sequence). CDR3 in amino acids: CASSLDMGPYEQYF. DNA of the CDR3: TGTGCCAGCAGCTTAGATATGGGGCCCTACGAGCAGTACTTC.

The genes are TRBV6-9 and TRBJ2-7; D is perhaps TRBD1 or TRBD2 (5 bases each). CDR3 length equals 12 residues. V was shortened by 6 bases and J by 9 bases, with 15 bases between the two germline ends. Germline V gene data show CDR1 as MNHGY and CDR2 as SVAAGI. Here the CDR3 DNA reads TGTGCCAGCAGCTCAGGGACGGTTCCGCAGTACTTC. It yields the protein CASSSGTVPQYF.

The gene calls are TRBV19 and TRBJ1-2; tentative D call: TRBD1 (5 bases). Germline CDR1 reads LNHDA; CDR2 reads SQIVND (reference sequence). Trimming stripped 7 bases from V and 3 bases from J, with 18 bases between. This CDR3 spans 15 amino acids. The CDR3 reads CASNVLGDLDYGYTF. CDR3 bases: TGTGCCAGTAACGTCTTGGGGGATCTGGACTATGGCTACACCTTC.